This TCR beta chain is drawn from a study of T cell repertoires in cytomegalovirus infection. Via MiXCR, TCRdb re-called the reads, giving one row per CDR3 protein. The data show hundreds of thousands of distinct CDR3 sequences, with roughly a third seen just once and 15% to 20% held by the top ten. The CDR3 runs 15 residues. CDR1 is SGHAT and CDR2 is FQNNGV in the germline V gene. Unmatched junction bases numbered 6, after V lost 5 bases and J lost 7 bases. Only a few counts were recorded for this clonotype. No antigen is known for it. V gene TRBV11-2 combines with J gene TRBJ2-1, with TRBD2 identical over 12 bases. Source: cultured PBMCs, taken from culture after CMV antigen stimulation. The origin of this receptor is a human donor in good health (CMV status not recorded). Some clones in this sample may be carry-over from other donors' samples. The CDR3 sequence is CASSQGTSGLNEQFF. CDR3 DNA sequence: TGTGCCAGCAGCCAAGGGACTAGCGGGTTAAATGAGCAGTTCTTC.